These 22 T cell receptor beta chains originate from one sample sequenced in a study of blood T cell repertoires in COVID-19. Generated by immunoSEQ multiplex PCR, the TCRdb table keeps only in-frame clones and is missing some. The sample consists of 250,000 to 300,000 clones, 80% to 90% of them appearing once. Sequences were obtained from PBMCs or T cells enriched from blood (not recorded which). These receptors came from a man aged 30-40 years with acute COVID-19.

The CDR3, as DNA: TGTGCCAGCTCACCTCTTCCAGGGGACGGCTACACCTTC. Protein sequence: CASSPLPGDGYTF. V is TRBV18 and J is TRBJ1-2; D is perhaps TRBD1 (6 bases). This CDR3 is 13 amino acids long. Germline V gives CDR1 KGHSH, CDR2 LQKENI. The ends were cut back, 3 bases at V and 8 bases at J, with 13 bases in the middle.

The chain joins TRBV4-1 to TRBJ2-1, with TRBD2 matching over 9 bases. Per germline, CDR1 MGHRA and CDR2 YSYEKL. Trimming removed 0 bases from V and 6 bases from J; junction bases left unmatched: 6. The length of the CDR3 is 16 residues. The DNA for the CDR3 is TGCGCCAGCAGCCAAGATGGGGCTAGCGGGACCAATGAGCAGTTCTTC. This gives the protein CASSQDGASGTNEQFF.

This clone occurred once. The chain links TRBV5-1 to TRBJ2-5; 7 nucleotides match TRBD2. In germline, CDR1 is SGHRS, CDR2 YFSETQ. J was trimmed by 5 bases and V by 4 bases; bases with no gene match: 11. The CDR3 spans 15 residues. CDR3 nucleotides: TGCGCCAGCAGCCCTCGGGGAGGGAGAGGGGAGACCCAGTACTTC. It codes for CASSPRGGRGETQYF.

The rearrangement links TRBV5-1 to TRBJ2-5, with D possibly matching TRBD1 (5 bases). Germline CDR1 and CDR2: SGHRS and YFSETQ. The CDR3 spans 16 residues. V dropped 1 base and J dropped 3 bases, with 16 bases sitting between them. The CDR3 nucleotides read TGCGCCAGCAGCTTGAACCCCAGGGAAGGGAAAGAGACCCAGTACTTC. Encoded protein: CASSLNPREGKETQYF.

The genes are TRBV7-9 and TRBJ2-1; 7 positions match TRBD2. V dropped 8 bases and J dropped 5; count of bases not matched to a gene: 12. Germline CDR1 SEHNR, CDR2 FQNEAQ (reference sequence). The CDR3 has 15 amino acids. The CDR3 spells CASFSGGFIDNEQFF. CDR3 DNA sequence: TGTGCCAGCTTCTCGGGGGGATTTATCGACAATGAGCAGTTCTTC. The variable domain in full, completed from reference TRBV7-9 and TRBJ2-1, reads DTGVSQNPRHKITKRGQNVTFRCDPISEHNRLYWYRQTLGQGPEFLTYFQNEAQLEKSRLLSDRFSAERPKGSFSTLEIQRTEQGDSAMYLCASFSGGFIDNEQFFGPGTRLTVL.

CDR3: CASSTLAALKNIQYF. The CDR3 DNA sequence: TGTGCCAGCAGTACACTAGCGGCCCTCAAAAACATTCAGTACTTC. The chain joins TRBV6-5 to TRBJ2-4; 8 nucleotides match TRBD2. Germline lookup yields CDR1 MNHEY and CDR2 SVGAGI. The CDR3 is made up of 15 amino acids. V shed 5 bases, J shed 3 bases, and the junction held 6 bases outside the gene matches.

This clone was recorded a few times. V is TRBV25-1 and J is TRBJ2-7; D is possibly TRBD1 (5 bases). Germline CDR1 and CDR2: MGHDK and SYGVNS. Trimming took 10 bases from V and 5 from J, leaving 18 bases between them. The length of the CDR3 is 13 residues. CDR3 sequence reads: CANSSDSKHEQYV. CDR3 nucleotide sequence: TGTGCCAACTCCTCTGACAGCAAGCACGAGCAGTACGTC.

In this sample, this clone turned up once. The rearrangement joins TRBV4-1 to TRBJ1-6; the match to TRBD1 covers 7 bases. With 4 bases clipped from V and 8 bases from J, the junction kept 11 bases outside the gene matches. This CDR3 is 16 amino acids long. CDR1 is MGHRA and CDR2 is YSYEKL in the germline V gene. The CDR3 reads CASSLYSTGTYSPLHF. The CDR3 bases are TGCGCCAGCAGCCTTTACTCGACAGGGACTTATTCACCCCTCCACTTT.

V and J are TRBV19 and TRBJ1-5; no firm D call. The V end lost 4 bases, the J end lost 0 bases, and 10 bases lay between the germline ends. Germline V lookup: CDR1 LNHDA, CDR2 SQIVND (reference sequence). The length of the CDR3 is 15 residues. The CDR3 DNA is TGTGCCAGTAGTACTAGTTCCCTTAGCAATCAGCCCCAGCATTTT. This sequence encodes CASSTSSLSNQPQHF.

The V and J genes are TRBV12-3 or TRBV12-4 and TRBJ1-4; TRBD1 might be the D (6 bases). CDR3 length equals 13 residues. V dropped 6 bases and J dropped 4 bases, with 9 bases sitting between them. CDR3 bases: TGTGCCAGCAGCAGGGACATTAATGAAAAACTGTTTTTT. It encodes CASSRDINEKLFF.

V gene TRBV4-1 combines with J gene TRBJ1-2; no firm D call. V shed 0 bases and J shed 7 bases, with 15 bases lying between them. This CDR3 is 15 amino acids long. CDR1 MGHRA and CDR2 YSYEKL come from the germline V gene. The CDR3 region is CASSQEGGRGVGYTF. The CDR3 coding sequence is TGCGCCAGCAGCCAAGAAGGAGGGCGCGGGGTTGGCTACACCTTC.

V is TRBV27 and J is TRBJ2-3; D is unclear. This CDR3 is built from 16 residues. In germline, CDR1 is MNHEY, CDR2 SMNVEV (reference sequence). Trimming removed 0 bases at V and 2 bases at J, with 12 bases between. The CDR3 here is CASSLSRLVFTDTQYF. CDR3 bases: TGTGCCAGCAGTTTATCCCGACTCGTTTTCACAGATACGCAGTATTTT.

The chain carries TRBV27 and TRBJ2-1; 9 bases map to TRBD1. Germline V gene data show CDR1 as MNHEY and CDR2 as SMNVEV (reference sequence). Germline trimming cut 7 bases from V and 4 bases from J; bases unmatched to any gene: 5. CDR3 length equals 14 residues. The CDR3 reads CASTIQGAYNEQFF. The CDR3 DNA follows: TGTGCCAGCACCATACAGGGGGCTTACAATGAGCAGTTCTTC.

CDR3 in DNA: TGTGCCAGTAAGCCCAGGGGGTCGGCAGATACGCAGTATTTT. Protein: CASKPRGSADTQYF. This chain links TRBV19 with TRBJ2-3; TRBD1 aligns across 7 bases. V shed 7 bases and J 4 bases; nucleotides not matched to a gene: 8. Per the germline V gene, CDR1 is LNHDA and CDR2 is SQIVND (reference sequence). This CDR3 comprises 14 residues.

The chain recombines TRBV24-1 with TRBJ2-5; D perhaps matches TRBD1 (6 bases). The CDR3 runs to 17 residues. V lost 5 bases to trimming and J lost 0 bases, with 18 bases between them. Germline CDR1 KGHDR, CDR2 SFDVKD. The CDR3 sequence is CATSAETGTTYQETQYF. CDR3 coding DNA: TGTGCCACCAGTGCCGAGACCGGGACAACGTACCAAGAGACCCAGTACTTC.

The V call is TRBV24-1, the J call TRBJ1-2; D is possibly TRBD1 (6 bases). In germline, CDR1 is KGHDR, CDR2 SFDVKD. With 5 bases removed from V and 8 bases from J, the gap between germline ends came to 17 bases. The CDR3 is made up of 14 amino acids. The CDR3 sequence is CATSGAGAFEGYTF. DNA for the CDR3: TGTGCCACCAGTGGGGCGGGGGCCTTTGAAGGCTACACCTTC.

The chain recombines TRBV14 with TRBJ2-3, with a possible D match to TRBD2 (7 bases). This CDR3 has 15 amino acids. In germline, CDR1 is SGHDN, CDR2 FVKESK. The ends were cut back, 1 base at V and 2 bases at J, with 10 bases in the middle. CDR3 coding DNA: TGTGCCAGCAGCCAAGGCGGGGGCTCCACAGATACGCAGTATTTT. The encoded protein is CASSQGGGSTDTQYF.

The chain's CDR3 is CATAGGGNEKLFF. CDR3 nucleotide sequence: TGTGCCACCGCCGGGGGAGGGAATGAAAAACTGTTTTTT. The rearrangement uses TRBV24-1 and TRBJ1-4, with a weak D call TRBD1 (5 bases). Germline loops: CDR1 KGHDR, CDR2 SFDVKD. The V end was cut by 9 bases, the J end by 5 bases, with 12 bases between. The CDR3 has 13 residues.

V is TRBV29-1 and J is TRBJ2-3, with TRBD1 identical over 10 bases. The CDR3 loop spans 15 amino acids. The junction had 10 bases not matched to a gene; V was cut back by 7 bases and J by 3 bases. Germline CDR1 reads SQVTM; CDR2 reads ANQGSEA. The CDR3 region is CSADGGTGATDTQYF. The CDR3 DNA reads TGCAGCGCTGACGGTGGGACAGGGGCGACAGATACGCAGTATTTT.

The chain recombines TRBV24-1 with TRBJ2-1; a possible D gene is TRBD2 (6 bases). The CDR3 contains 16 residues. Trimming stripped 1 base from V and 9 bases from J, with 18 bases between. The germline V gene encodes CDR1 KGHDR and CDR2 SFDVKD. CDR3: CATSDLGTLERSEQFF. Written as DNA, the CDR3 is TGTGCCACCAGTGATTTAGGGACTTTGGAGCGGAGTGAGCAGTTCTTC.

The DNA for the CDR3 is TGTGCCAGCAGCTTAACTGCTAGCGGGAGGGTAGGCACCGGGGAGCTGTTTTTT. It codes for CASSLTASGRVGTGELFF. This rearrangement joins TRBV7-3 to TRBJ2-2; the match to TRBD2 covers 12 bases. The CDR3 extends over 18 amino acids. V was clipped by 0 bases and J by 4 bases; unmatched bases: 6. Germline lookup yields CDR1 SGHTA and CDR2 FQGTGA.

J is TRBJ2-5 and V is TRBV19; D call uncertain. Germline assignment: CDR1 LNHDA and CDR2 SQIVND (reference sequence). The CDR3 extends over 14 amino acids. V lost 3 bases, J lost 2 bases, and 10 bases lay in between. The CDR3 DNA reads TGTGCCAGTAGTATTTCTAGACGGCAAGAGACCCAGTACTTC. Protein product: CASSISRRQETQYF.